A selection of T cell receptor beta chains follows, all from one sample in a study of blood T cell repertoires in COVID-19. Using immunoSEQ multiplex PCR, the repertoire was profiled, and TCRdb retains in-frame clones only, with some absent. This table has 200,000 to 250,000 clones, more than 75% appearing once. Sequencing input: peripheral blood. The source is a woman in her twenties or thirties who had recovered from COVID-19. Each CDR3 is given with its conserved first and last residue. Each record gives: D gene, V gene, clone size, J gene, CDR3 DNA, CDR3 protein. A D gene is named only where the DNA matches it firmly. A row's size may be missing; if present it is once, few, many or a size class.

d_gene: TRBD1; v_gene: TRBV5-1; abundance: .; j_gene: TRBJ1-4; CDR3nt: TGCGCCAGCAGCTTAGGGACAGGGACTGAAAAACTGTTTTTT; CDR3aa: CASSLGTGTEKLFF
d_gene: TRBD2; v_gene: TRBV6-5; abundance: .; j_gene: TRBJ2-7; CDR3nt: TGTGCCAGCAGCTTCCTAGCGGGCCCAAGGGAGGAGCAGTACTTC; CDR3aa: CASSFLAGPREEQYF
d_gene: .; v_gene: TRBV6-6; abundance: once; j_gene: TRBJ1-4; CDR3nt: TGTGCCAGCAGTTACTCATTCGGGTTACGAGAAAAACTGTTTTTT; CDR3aa: CASSYSFGLREKLFF
d_gene: .; v_gene: TRBV30; abundance: .; j_gene: TRBJ1-3; CDR3nt: TGTGCCTCCCGGGTGGGGCTTGGAAACACCATATATTTT; CDR3aa: CASRVGLGNTIYF
d_gene: .; v_gene: TRBV7-9; abundance: once; j_gene: TRBJ2-2; CDR3nt: TGTGCCAGCAGCTTATTTATGGGGGCCGCGAACACCGGGGAGCTGTTTTTT; CDR3aa: CASSLFMGAANTGELFF
d_gene: TRBD1; v_gene: TRBV2; abundance: .; j_gene: TRBJ1-2; CDR3nt: TGTGCCAGCAGTCCCGACAGGGGTTACGACGGCTACACCTTC; CDR3aa: CASSPDRGYDGYTF
d_gene: .; v_gene: TRBV7-9; abundance: .; j_gene: TRBJ1-1; CDR3nt: TGTGCCAGCCGCCCGGGAGAGTACACTGAAGCTTTCTTT; CDR3aa: CASRPGEYTEAFF
d_gene: .; v_gene: TRBV7-6; abundance: .; j_gene: TRBJ2-5; CDR3nt: TGTGCCAGCAGCTTAGAGGTCGGAGGGCTCAGAGAGACCCAGTACTTC; CDR3aa: CASSLEVGGLRETQYF
d_gene: .; v_gene: TRBV19; abundance: .; j_gene: TRBJ1-3; CDR3nt: TGTGCCAGTAGTATCTCAGCGATCTCTGGAAACACCATATATTTT; CDR3aa: CASSISAISGNTIYF
d_gene: TRBD2; v_gene: TRBV19; abundance: .; j_gene: TRBJ2-1; CDR3nt: TGTGCCAGTAGTATTGGACTAGCGGGGGGCTCCCCCTACAATGAGCAGTTCTTC; CDR3aa: CASSIGLAGGSPYNEQFF
d_gene: TRBD1; v_gene: TRBV11-2; abundance: few; j_gene: TRBJ2-7; CDR3nt: TGTGCCAGCAGCCCCGGGACAGGGAGGTACGAGCAGTACTTC; CDR3aa: CASSPGTGRYEQYF
d_gene: TRBD1; v_gene: TRBV6-6; abundance: .; j_gene: TRBJ1-1; CDR3nt: TGTGCCAGCACCGACCGGGACAGGGTGGTTGAAGCTTTCTTT; CDR3aa: CASTDRDRVVEAFF
d_gene: .; v_gene: TRBV4-1; abundance: .; j_gene: TRBJ2-1; CDR3nt: TGCGCCAGCAGCCAAGGAGTCAGGGCTTACAATGAGCAGTTCTTC; CDR3aa: CASSQGVRAYNEQFF
d_gene: TRBD1; v_gene: TRBV2; abundance: .; j_gene: TRBJ1-4; CDR3nt: TGTGCCAGCAGTCGGACAGGGAATGAAAAACTGTTTTTT; CDR3aa: CASSRTGNEKLFF
d_gene: .; v_gene: TRBV11-2; abundance: .; j_gene: TRBJ2-7; CDR3nt: TGTGCCAGCAGCTCCTGGACAGATGTCTACGAGCAGTACTTC; CDR3aa: CASSSWTDVYEQYF
d_gene: .; v_gene: TRBV7-2; abundance: .; j_gene: TRBJ2-1; CDR3nt: TGTGCCAGCAGCTTAGCCACAGCATGGAGGGCCGACAATGAGCAGTTCTTC; CDR3aa: CASSLATAWRADNEQFF
d_gene: .; v_gene: TRBV7-2; abundance: .; j_gene: TRBJ1-5; CDR3nt: TGTGCCAGCAGCTTAGTCCAGGGTAGGATACAGGATCAGCCCCAGCATTTT; CDR3aa: CASSLVQGRIQDQPQHF
d_gene: .; v_gene: TRBV24-1; abundance: .; j_gene: TRBJ2-1; CDR3nt: TGTGCCACCAGTGAGCCTGGGGGAGGCAATGAGCAGTTCTTC; CDR3aa: CATSEPGGGNEQFF
d_gene: .; v_gene: TRBV5-6; abundance: .; j_gene: TRBJ2-7; CDR3nt: TGTGCCAGCAGCTTGGGGCTAGCACCCTACGAGCAGTACTTC; CDR3aa: CASSLGLAPYEQYF
d_gene: .; v_gene: TRBV7-9; abundance: .; j_gene: TRBJ1-6; CDR3nt: TGTGCCAGCAGCTTCTACCGATCAGGCTGGCAGGGTGGATCACCCCTCCACTTT; CDR3aa: CASSFYRSGWQGGSPLHF
d_gene: .; v_gene: TRBV7-9; abundance: .; j_gene: TRBJ1-4; CDR3nt: TGTGCCAGCAGCTTAGGAACAGGGATCGGGACTAATGAAAAACTGTTTTTT; CDR3aa: CASSLGTGIGTNEKLFF
d_gene: .; v_gene: TRBV12-3/TRBV12-4; abundance: .; j_gene: TRBJ1-2; CDR3nt: TGTGCCAGCAGTTTGAGGCCTTCGTATGGCTACACCTTC; CDR3aa: CASSLRPSYGYTF
d_gene: .; v_gene: TRBV19; abundance: once; j_gene: TRBJ2-1; CDR3nt: TGTGCCAGTAGGCCCAACTCTCGTAATGAGCAGTTCTTC; CDR3aa: CASRPNSRNEQFF
d_gene: .; v_gene: TRBV7-3; abundance: .; j_gene: TRBJ1-5; CDR3nt: TGTGCCAGCAGCTTAGATCGGTATCAGCCCCAGCATTTT; CDR3aa: CASSLDRYQPQHF
d_gene: .; v_gene: TRBV4-3; abundance: .; j_gene: TRBJ1-4; CDR3nt: TGCGCCAGCAGCCCCGGCCGGCCTTTCCGCGGGACTAATGAAAAACTGTTTTTT; CDR3aa: CASSPGRPFRGTNEKLFF
d_gene: .; v_gene: TRBV30; abundance: .; j_gene: TRBJ2-7; CDR3nt: TGTGCCTGGAGTGTAAGCATCCTGTACGAGCAGTACTTC; CDR3aa: CAWSVSILYEQYF
d_gene: .; v_gene: TRBV14; abundance: .; j_gene: TRBJ2-7; CDR3nt: TGTGCCAGCAGCAAACAGGTCAACCCGGTTGGGGAGCAGTACTTC; CDR3aa: CASSKQVNPVGEQYF
d_gene: TRBD1; v_gene: TRBV7-6; abundance: .; j_gene: TRBJ1-1; CDR3nt: TGTGCCAGCAGCTCTGGGACAGGACGCTTATTCGGCACTGAAGCTTTCTTT; CDR3aa: CASSSGTGRLFGTEAFF
d_gene: .; v_gene: TRBV7-2; abundance: once; j_gene: TRBJ1-1; CDR3nt: TGTGCCAGCAGCTTTGGGGACTACGGCGCTTTCTTT; CDR3aa: CASSFGDYGAFF
d_gene: TRBD1; v_gene: TRBV7-3; abundance: .; j_gene: TRBJ2-2; CDR3nt: TGTGCCAGCAGCCGCGACAGGGCCGACACCGGGGAGCTGTTTTTT; CDR3aa: CASSRDRADTGELFF
d_gene: .; v_gene: TRBV6-2/TRBV6-3; abundance: .; j_gene: TRBJ2-1; CDR3nt: TGTGCCAGCAGCGCGAGGGGGGGGTTCTACAATGAGCAGTTCTTC; CDR3aa: CASSARGGFYNEQFF
d_gene: TRBD2; v_gene: TRBV5-1; abundance: .; j_gene: TRBJ2-2; CDR3nt: TGCGCCAGCAGCCCCGGGACTAGCGGGGACACCGGGGAGCTGTTTTTT; CDR3aa: CASSPGTSGDTGELFF
d_gene: TRBD2; v_gene: TRBV19; abundance: .; j_gene: TRBJ2-1; CDR3nt: TGTGCCAGTAGTAAGGGACTAAACAATGAGCAGTTCTTC; CDR3aa: CASSKGLNNEQFF
d_gene: .; v_gene: TRBV19; abundance: .; j_gene: TRBJ1-1; CDR3nt: TGTGCCAGTACCTCCTTCCTGAGCGCTTTCTTT; CDR3aa: CASTSFLSAFF
d_gene: TRBD1; v_gene: TRBV5-4; abundance: .; j_gene: TRBJ2-1; CDR3nt: TGTGCCAGCAGCTACGGAAGAGACAGGGGGGGGTACAATGAGCAGTTCTTC; CDR3aa: CASSYGRDRGGYNEQFF
d_gene: TRBD1; v_gene: TRBV7-2; abundance: .; j_gene: TRBJ2-7; CDR3nt: TGTGCCAGCAGCTTTCCCGGGACAGGTACCTACGAGCAGTACTTC; CDR3aa: CASSFPGTGTYEQYF
d_gene: TRBD1; v_gene: TRBV11-3; abundance: .; j_gene: TRBJ2-7; CDR3nt: TGTGCCAGCAGCCCCCGGACAGGGCCAACCTACGAGCAGTACTTC; CDR3aa: CASSPRTGPTYEQYF
d_gene: TRBD2; v_gene: TRBV4-3; abundance: once; j_gene: TRBJ2-5; CDR3nt: TGCGCCAGCAGCCAAGGTCTTGGGCTAGCGGGGGGGCCAGGGGAGACCCAGTACTTC; CDR3aa: CASSQGLGLAGGPGETQYF
d_gene: .; v_gene: TRBV4-1; abundance: .; j_gene: TRBJ1-4; CDR3nt: TGCGCCAGCAGCCTTCTCAGTGCAACTAATGAAAAACTGTTTTTT; CDR3aa: CASSLLSATNEKLFF
d_gene: TRBD1; v_gene: TRBV19; abundance: .; j_gene: TRBJ1-2; CDR3nt: TGTGCCAGTAGTACGACAGGGGGATATGGCTACACCTTC; CDR3aa: CASSTTGGYGYTF
d_gene: .; v_gene: TRBV19; abundance: .; j_gene: TRBJ1-1; CDR3nt: TGTGCCAGTAGAATCTCGGACACTGAAGCTTTCTTT; CDR3aa: CASRISDTEAFF
d_gene: .; v_gene: TRBV9; abundance: .; j_gene: TRBJ1-6; CDR3nt: TGTGCCAGCAGCGTAGGCGAGGGATCCTATAATTCACCCCTCCACTTT; CDR3aa: CASSVGEGSYNSPLHF
d_gene: TRBD2; v_gene: TRBV30; abundance: .; j_gene: TRBJ2-7; CDR3nt: TGTGCCTGGAGTGTCGGGTTAGCGGGGGGCTACTACGAGCAGTACTTC; CDR3aa: CAWSVGLAGGYYEQYF
d_gene: .; v_gene: TRBV5-1; abundance: .; j_gene: TRBJ2-5; CDR3nt: TGCGCCAGCAGCTTGGGGGGCGTCCAAGAGACCCAGTACTTC; CDR3aa: CASSLGGVQETQYF
d_gene: TRBD1; v_gene: TRBV29-1; abundance: once; j_gene: TRBJ1-2; CDR3nt: TGCAGCGTTGTACAGGGGGATAGTGGCTACACCTTC; CDR3aa: CSVVQGDSGYTF
d_gene: TRBD1; v_gene: TRBV4-1; abundance: .; j_gene: TRBJ1-6; CDR3nt: TGCGCCAGCAGCCAACAACAGGGGGATAATTCACCCCTCCACTTT; CDR3aa: CASSQQQGDNSPLHF
d_gene: .; v_gene: TRBV5-6; abundance: .; j_gene: TRBJ2-7; CDR3nt: TGTGCCAGCAGCTTGGGAGGATACTCCTACGAGCAGTACTTC; CDR3aa: CASSLGGYSYEQYF
d_gene: .; v_gene: TRBV5-6; abundance: .; j_gene: TRBJ2-2; CDR3nt: TGTGCCAGCAGCTGGGGCATGGAAATAGATTCCACCGGGGAGCTGTTTTTT; CDR3aa: CASSWGMEIDSTGELFF
d_gene: .; v_gene: TRBV15; abundance: few; j_gene: TRBJ1-6; CDR3nt: TGTGCCACCAGCAGAGATAAGGGTGCGGGTTCACCCCTCCACTTT; CDR3aa: CATSRDKGAGSPLHF
d_gene: .; v_gene: TRBV6-1; abundance: .; j_gene: TRBJ1-2; CDR3nt: TGTGCCAGCAGTGAAGCACACATATCTCCTAACTATGGCTACACCTTC; CDR3aa: CASSEAHISPNYGYTF
d_gene: .; v_gene: TRBV7-9; abundance: once; j_gene: TRBJ2-3; CDR3nt: TGTGCCAGCAGTCCAACTAGAGCAGATACGCAGTATTTT; CDR3aa: CASSPTRADTQYF
d_gene: .; v_gene: TRBV19; abundance: .; j_gene: TRBJ1-1; CDR3nt: TGTGCCAGTAGTATAGGGTGGACAACGAACACTGAAGCTTTCTTT; CDR3aa: CASSIGWTTNTEAFF
d_gene: TRBD1; v_gene: TRBV15; abundance: .; j_gene: TRBJ2-1; CDR3nt: TGTGCCACCAGCAAGACAGGGGAAGGCCCTGAGCAGTTCTTC; CDR3aa: CATSKTGEGPEQFF
d_gene: .; v_gene: TRBV19; abundance: .; j_gene: TRBJ1-5; CDR3nt: TGTGCCAGTAGTCCCCTGGGGGCCGTCAATCAGCCCCAGCATTTT; CDR3aa: CASSPLGAVNQPQHF
d_gene: .; v_gene: TRBV21-1; abundance: .; j_gene: TRBJ1-2; CDR3nt: TGTGCCAGCAGCAAAGCTAGGGGGTTCTATGGCTACACCTTC; CDR3aa: CASSKARGFYGYTF
d_gene: TRBD1; v_gene: TRBV11-2; abundance: .; j_gene: TRBJ2-7; CDR3nt: TGTGCCAGCAGCCTACAGACAGGGGCTACCTACGAGCAGTACTTC; CDR3aa: CASSLQTGATYEQYF
d_gene: TRBD1; v_gene: TRBV5-1; abundance: .; j_gene: TRBJ1-2; CDR3nt: TGCGCCAGCAGCTCTCATTGGACAGGCTATGGCTACACCTTC; CDR3aa: CASSSHWTGYGYTF
d_gene: .; v_gene: TRBV7-2; abundance: .; j_gene: TRBJ2-1; CDR3nt: TGTGCCAGCAGCTCGGTCTATGAGCAGTTCTTC; CDR3aa: CASSSVYEQFF
d_gene: .; v_gene: TRBV6-5; abundance: .; j_gene: TRBJ2-2; CDR3nt: TGTGCCAGCAGTTACGGCGGGGCCCCCGGGGAGCTGTTTTTT; CDR3aa: CASSYGGAPGELFF
d_gene: TRBD2; v_gene: TRBV2; abundance: .; j_gene: TRBJ2-5; CDR3nt: TGTGCCAGCAGTGGGACTAGCGGGGGGCCGGGGGAGACCCAGTACTTC; CDR3aa: CASSGTSGGPGETQYF